This T cell receptor (beta chain) was retrieved from a study of blood T cells in healthy people across ages. Germline-derived CDR1 and CDR2 are KGHSH and LQKENI. Trimming removed 1 base at V and 4 bases at J, with 13 bases between. The CDR3 totals 15 residues. This clonotype was found once. Next came a second PCR, run for roughly 6 to 11 cycles, which used a sample-barcoded 5' primer along with a J-beta primer mix. TCRdb re-derived calls from the 5' RACE reads in MiXCR, one entry per CDR3 protein. The sample consists of hundreds of thousands of distinct CDR3 sequences, 35% to 50% of them appearing once.

Sequencing input: blood. This chain links TRBV18 with TRBJ1-2; tentatively, D is TRBD1 (6 bases). The TCR sequence derives from a man older than 75 in good health. The CDR3 reads CASSPRDMRVYGYTF. DNA for the CDR3: TGTGCCAGCTCACCACGGGACATGAGGGTCTATGGCTACACCTTC.